This T cell receptor (beta chain) was recorded in a study of regulatory T cells in long-lasting Graves disease (dated by TCRdb to the early 2020s). For the wider study: Newly diagnosed Graves' disease patients had taken antithyroid drugs for less than 3 months. The study was conducted in China and was registered as a clinical trial. A total of about 35 samples underwent TCR sequencing: around 13 from persistent and around 20 from newly diagnosed Graves' disease patients. Peripheral blood TCR sequencing and RNA sequencing compared persistent Graves' disease patients with newly diagnosed Graves' disease patients. Study-wide conclusions, independent of this receptor: Only the TCR beta chain was sequenced and analyzed. The authors acknowledged the small sample size as a limitation that may reduce accuracy. Peripheral blood alone was examined, since thyroid tissue, which constituted the primary lesion, could not be accessed. Compared with newly diagnosed patients, persistent Graves' disease patients had lower TCR Shannon entropy and fewer highly expanded clones, which suggests clonal expansion. TRBV28, TRBJ1-2 and TRBJ2-5 were preferentially used in persistent disease, while TRBV20-1 and TRBJ2-1 were favored in newly diagnosed disease. Persistent patients shared more public clonotypes among themselves (around 3,000) than newly diagnosed patients did (nearly 1,000).

V is pared back by 8 bases and J by 4 bases, with 23 bases lying between the germline termini. The CDR3 covers 16 residues, taking in both the cysteine and the phenylalanine. The entry retains the CDR3 DNA only, 48 bases that are in frame from base 1. Per the germline V gene (reference sequence), SEHNR is the CDR1 and FQNEAQ is the CDR2. The library was produced with multiplex PCR. TCRdb names Illumina HiSeq 4000 as the instrument used. iRepertoire HTBI primers and Arm-PCR amplification of CDR3 regions were used to construct TCR beta libraries. PCR products were gel purified before sequencing. Concerning the study's data processing: Across samples, 60 to 70 TRBV and approximately 15 TRBJ segments were identified and used for gene usage analysis of CDR3 amino acid clonotypes. COPE and FqMerger were used to merge filtered high-quality paired reads into contigs. Contigs were aligned with BLAST to IMGT TRBV, TRBD and TRBJ reference genes, and CDR3 was defined per IMGT. Highly expanded clones were defined as clonotypes with a frequency above 0.1%. Shannon entropy served as the measure of repertoire diversity, while the Gini coefficient captured V-J evenness. A clonotype found in more than one individual was treated as public. The raw public reads went through TCRdb reprocessing: fastp at Q25, MiXCR clone calling, in-frame beta chains kept. Identical CDR3 proteins give one entry, which carries the most common genes and DNA. These V and J calls derive from TCRdb rather than the authors' analysis. The sample table holds some 490,000 distinct CDR3 sequences, of which 12% were seen once. The ten largest clonotypes hold approximately 9% of the sample.

According to the study, the label for this sample's time point signals: newly diagnosed GD, antithyroid drugs for less than 3 months. RNA was extracted from PBMCs in TRIzol for both TCR sequencing and RNA sequencing. The diagnosis of Graves' disease was made according to American Thyroid Association guidelines. Recruitment of patients was carried out at an endocrinology department in Xi'an, China. Each patient gave roughly 8.4 milliliters of peripheral blood, collected in an EDTA anticoagulant tube. Ficoll Paque Plus density gradient separation was used to isolate PBMCs, and no additional T cell sorting was done. RNA quality was checked with an Agilent 2100 Bioanalyzer and agarose gel, and concentration with a NanoDrop 2000. In this sample, this clonotype turned up many times. Its specific antigen is unknown. No much larger clonotype is one base removed from it; base qualities were not supplied. In addition, the sample was reused for a study of T cells in Graves' hyperthyroidism and ophthalmopathy. As the second study states: Stable Graves' hyperthyroidism was defined as no progression to ophthalmopathy during 18 months of follow-up. Hyperthyroidism patients were newly diagnosed, with disease duration under 2 months, and aged 18 to 65 years. Exclusion was applied to patients with uncontrolled infections, other autoimmune diseases, pregnancy or lactation. Clinical symptoms, serum thyroxine and TRAb, thyroid ultrasound, and orbital computed tomography formed the basis for the diagnoses. The first round of RT-PCR for the TCR CDR3 was performed with the HTBI primer set and the Qiagen OneStep RT-PCR kit. Most expanded thyroid clonotypes (frequency above 0.001) were also detected in blood, suggesting blood repertoires may reflect thyroid immune responses. A 13 V-J signature model separated ophthalmopathy from stable hyperthyroidism, with 87.88% sensitivity and about 81% specificity in cross-validation and 80%/75% in testing. During validation, the model predicted progression to ophthalmopathy a median of approximately 6 months ahead of onset, with around 70% sensitivity and about 72% specificity. A discovery cohort of about 96 patients, roughly 43 with Graves' ophthalmopathy and 55 to 60 with stable Graves' hyperthyroidism, was used to find distinguishing TCR V-J signatures. Prospective prediction of ophthalmopathy was tested in an independent validation cohort of fewer than 20 hyperthyroidism patients and approximately 17 patients who later progressed to ophthalmopathy. The roughly 99 discovery patients were divided at random into training and test sets in a 7:3 ratio. In addition, the study compared T-cell repertoires in thyroid tissue and in blood from about 6 Graves' hyperthyroidism patients. After sampling, hyperthyroidism patients received methimazole starting at 30 mg daily, and ophthalmopathy patients received high-dose intravenous methylprednisolone. The libraries were constructed in a second round of multiplex PCR and then size-selected and purified. Libraries were sequenced paired-end with 100 bp reads on an Illumina HiSeq2000. SOAPnuke was used to process the raw data, with reads discarded if the reads contained adapters or uncalled bases, had a mean Phred below 15, or lacked an exact constant-primer or identifier match. COPE v1.2.5 was used to merge the high-quality paired reads, and each unique nucleotide sequence was defined as a clonotype. MiTCR v1.1 was used to align clonotypes to the IMGT TRBV, TRBD and TRBJ reference segments. Only V-J combinations with frequency above 0.0001, covering 99% to 99.2% of repertoires, were analysed. A TCS score was defined as the ratio between F50 (clonal expansion) and ExV (chaos), using BLOSUM62-based TCRdist between CDR3 peptides within each V-J. Welch's t-statistics and random forest reduced several hundred V-J features to 13, which were used in a naive Bayes classifier (R e1071). Sample size was not statistically predetermined, and blinding of investigators to group allocation was not performed. The paper reports TCR Vbeta CDR3 sequencing of 140 or so peripheral blood samples: 40 to 45 ophthalmopathy, fewer than 80 hyperthyroidism and 17 progressor patients.

This TCR was sampled from a woman younger than 45 with Graves disease. Donor details come from another sample of the same person, matched by shared clones. Sequencing used peripheral blood mononuclear cells (PBMCs), obtained at new diagnosis, from a patient treated with antithyroid drugs. The sequence is built from TRBV7-9 and TRBJ1-1, with TRBD1 perhaps the D gene, on 5 matching bases. Here the CDR3 is given as CASGMPGSVESTEAFF. The sequence in DNA is TGTGCCAGCGGGATGCCAGGGAGTGTCGAAAGCACTGAAGCTTTCTTT. Where the CDR3 stops, the reference TRBV7-9 and TRBJ1-1 genes take over; the full variable domain is DTGVSQNPRHKITKRGQNVTFRCDPISEHNRLYWYRQTLGQGPEFLTYFQNEAQLEKSRLLSDRFSAERPKGSFSTLEIQRTEQGDSAMYLCASGMPGSVESTEAFFGQGTRLTVV.